This passage covers 10 T cell receptor beta chains from one sample sequenced in a study of Graves' ophthalmopathy and Graves' hyperthyroidism. RNA transcripts served as template for amplifying TCR beta CDR3 sequences. HTBI primers were employed in first-round RT-PCR, then a second-round multiplex PCR followed. MiXCR, applied by TCRdb to the multiplex PCR reads, yields one record per CDR3 protein. The table shows 240,000 or so distinct CDR3 sequences, with around 42% occurring only once. The sample comprised peripheral blood. Every receptor here comes from an adult man with Graves' ophthalmopathy.

This clonotype turned up a few times. The chain is built from TRBV9 and TRBJ2-7; possible D gene TRBD2, 5 bases. This CDR3 is built from 13 residues. CDR1 is SGDLS and CDR2 is YYNGEE in the germline V gene. V lost 0 bases, J lost 6 bases, and 10 bases lay in between. The CDR3 region is CASSVESSSEQYF. The CDR3 coding sequence is TGTGCCAGCAGCGTAGAGTCTAGCAGCGAGCAGTACTTC.

This clonotype appeared a few times. The rearrangement uses TRBV2 and TRBJ1-5, with 8 bases fitting TRBD1. CDR3 length: 16 amino acids. V lost 6 bases to trimming and J lost 3 bases; unmatched junction nucleotides: 10. Germline CDR1 is SNHLY and CDR2 is FYNNEI. The CDR3, as DNA: TGTGCCAGCAGGGAGGACAGGGCGGGATACAATCAGCCCCAGCATTTT. This encodes CASREDRAGYNQPQHF.

J is TRBJ2-7 and V is TRBV9, with 10 bases aligning to TRBD2. Germline assignment: CDR1 SGDLS and CDR2 YYNGEE. The CDR3 runs to 16 residues. V dropped 2 bases and J dropped 4; count of bases not matched to a gene: 9. CDR3 in DNA: TGTGCCAGCAGCGTCGGACTAGCGGAACCGGGGTACGAGCAGTACTTC. It encodes CASSVGLAEPGYEQYF.

The rearrangement links TRBV6-6 to TRBJ1-5; perhaps TRBD1 as D (6 bases). The CDR3 runs to 13 residues. V dropped 8 bases and J dropped 6 bases, with 14 bases sitting between them. Germline loops: CDR1 MNHNY, CDR2 SVGAGI (reference sequence). CDR3 region: CASSDRGGQPQHF. CDR3 DNA sequence: TGTGCCAGCTCGGATAGGGGGGGTCAGCCCCAGCATTTT.

This rearrangement joins TRBV29-1 to TRBJ2-7; no clear D gene. Deletions cut 8 bases from V and 0 bases from J, with 17 bases between. The germline gives CDR1 SQVTM, CDR2 ANQGSEA. There are 14 residues in the CDR3. CDR3: CSLSLRLSSYEQYF. DNA of the CDR3: TGCAGCTTAAGCCTACGCCTAAGCTCCTACGAGCAGTACTTC.

The chain couples TRBV2 to TRBJ2-3, with 8 bases lining up with TRBD1. The CDR3 contains 15 residues. V gave up 1 base and J gave up 4 bases; unmatched junction bases: 4. CDR1 is SNHLY, CDR2 FYNNEI, per germline. The CDR3 DNA is TGTGCCAGCAGTGAAGGGCACAGGGGGGCAGATACGCAGTATTTT. Its protein product is CASSEGHRGADTQYF.

The sample holds a few counts of this clonotype. This rearrangement joins TRBV14 to TRBJ2-5; D might be TRBD1 or TRBD2, each matching 5 bases. CDR1 is SGHDN, CDR2 FVKESK, per germline. The CDR3 has 15 residues. Between the trimmed V and J ends, which lost 4 bases and 5 bases, there was a span of 17 bases. The CDR3 sequence: CASSRGTPVSETQYF. Here the CDR3 DNA reads TGTGCCAGCAGCCGTGGGACCCCGGTGTCGGAGACCCAGTACTTC.

This clonotype was recorded many times. J is TRBJ2-7 and V is TRBV15; D perhaps matches TRBD1 (5 bases). Per germline, CDR1 LNHNV and CDR2 YYDKDF (reference sequence). This CDR3 is built from 12 residues. The ends were cut back, 5 bases at V and 4 bases at J, with 9 bases in the middle. CDR3 region: CATSDSYYEQYF. CDR3 in DNA: TGTGCCACCAGCGACAGTTATTACGAGCAGTACTTC. The full variable domain, in which reference TRBV15 and TRBJ2-7 provide the parts outside the CDR3, is DAMVIQNPRYQVTQFGKPVTLSCSQTLNHNVMYWYQQKSSQAPKLLFHYYDKDFNNEADTPDNFQSRRPNTSFCFLDIRSPGLGDTAMYLCATSDSYYEQYFGPGTRLTVT.

This chain connects TRBV7-8 to TRBJ2-7, with 7 bases that match TRBD1. The CDR3 length is 12 residues. CDR1 is SGHVS, CDR2 FQNEAQ, per germline. V shed 5 bases and J 6 bases; nucleotides not matched to a gene: 4. The CDR3 region has the DNA TGTGCCAGCAGCGAAACAGGGGCCGAGCAGTACTTC. Translated: CASSETGAEQYF.

This clonotype showed up many times. V gene TRBV15 combines with J gene TRBJ2-7; D is unclear. Germline V gene sequence: CDR1 LNHNV, CDR2 YYDKDF (reference sequence). The CDR3 is 13 residues long. V was pared by 0 bases and J by 4 bases, with 7 bases between. CDR3 nucleotides: TGTGCCACCAGCAGAGAAGATGGATACGAGCAGTACTTC. This gives the protein CATSREDGYEQYF.